The source of this T cell receptor beta chain is a study of metastatic and nonmetastatic thyroid tumors. Study-level findings and limits: Significantly greater TCR beta diversity was reportedly found in malignant thyroid tumors than in benign nodules (in blood and tumor).

CDR1 LNHDA and CDR2 SQIVND come from the germline V gene (reference sequence). CDR3 length: 16 residues. In the original analysis: The study's classifier, a distant-metastasis tool for papillary thyroid cancer, was built using CDR3 differences across clinicopathological groups. TCRdb ran MiXCR on the PCR reads. V and J calls and clone size were set by TCRdb, not the authors. The sample includes 45,000 to 50,000 clones, approximately 24% of them seen just once. Concerning this clone itself: Its antigen remains unknown. Being one base from a much bigger clone, this may be a read error.

No treatment had been given to any patient before thyroid surgery. This TCR came from a male donor with papillary thyroid cancer or a benign thyroid nodule (not recorded which). Some clones in this sample may be carry-over from other donors' samples. The chain has TRBV19 and TRBJ2-1, with 11 bases fitting TRBD2. What was sequenced was blood. DNA of the CDR3: TGTGCCAGTAGTAAGCCTTTAGCGGGAGGGGGGAATGAGCAGTTCTTT. Protein: CASSKPLAGGGNEQFF. Full variable domain (outside the CDR3, taken from reference TRBV19 and TRBJ2-1): DGGITQSPKYLFRKEGQNVTLSCEQNLNHDAMYWYRQDPGQGLRLIYYSQIVNDFQKGDIAEGYSVSREKKESFPLTVTSAQKNPTAFYLCASSKPLAGGGNEQFFGPGTRLTVL.